This T cell receptor (beta chain) was observed in a study of blood T cell repertoires in COVID-19. Whole-study context: Sites across the United States, Italy and Spain contributed samples from acute and convalescent COVID-19. T cells, B-cell-depleted T cells, or PBMCs provided the cDNA or gDNA that served as material.

Original data processing: The authors estimated nucleated cell counts from reference gene primer amplification. Generated by immunoSEQ multiplex PCR, the TCRdb table keeps only in-frame clones and is missing some. The V and J calls and clone size were taken over from that table, and D and trimming were inferred from the DNA. Seen here are around 130,000 clones, around three quarters observed once, and the top ten hold approximately 17%. Trimming stripped 8 bases from V and 3 bases from J, with 14 bases between. CDR3 size: 14 residues. Looked up from germline, CDR1 is SGHRS and CDR2 is YFSETQ. This clone was seen more than once but under ten times.

The source of this sequence is a man in his fifties or sixties with acute or convalescent COVID-19. The sequenced sample consisted of peripheral blood. The J gene is TRBJ1-4, the V gene TRBV5-1, with D possibly TRBD1 on 6 matching bases. The CDR3 region is CASKQGPSNEKLFF. The CDR3 DNA follows: TGCGCCAGTAAACAGGGACCGTCTAATGAAAAACTGTTTTTT.